These 23 T cell receptor beta chains came from one sample sequenced in a study of blood T cell repertoires in COVID-19. This table comes from immunoSEQ multiplex PCR, and its TCRdb copy is limited to in-frame clones, with some not included. The sample shows about 240,000 clones, approximately 83% of them seen only once. The sample consisted of peripheral blood. Receptors originate from a woman aged 80 or older with acute or convalescent COVID-19.

The chain couples TRBV10-3 to TRBJ2-6, with a possible D match to TRBD2 (5 bases). Germline V gene lookup returns CDR1 ENHRY and CDR2 SYGVKD. The germline V and J ends were trimmed by 0 bases and 3 bases, with 6 bases remaining between them. This CDR3 is 15 amino acids long. CDR3 region: CAISESGSGANVLTF. DNA for the CDR3: TGTGCCATCAGTGAGTCGGGGAGTGGGGCCAACGTCCTGACTTTC.

This chain uses TRBV3-1 (or the pseudogene TRBV3-2) with TRBJ2-3; 10 nucleotides line up with TRBD2. Germline lookup yields CDR1 LGHDT and CDR2 YNNKEL (reference sequence). This CDR3 has 19 residues. J lost 0 bases, V lost 0 bases, and 9 bases had no gene match. The CDR3 spells CASSQERPSGRNSTDTQYF. In DNA, the CDR3 is TGTGCCAGCAGCCAAGAGAGGCCTAGCGGGAGAAATAGCACAGATACGCAGTATTTT.

The rearrangement uses TRBV7-9 and TRBJ1-6, with 10 nucleotides matching TRBD1. V shed 4 bases, J shed 4 bases, and the junction held 10 bases outside the gene matches. The CDR3 is 18 residues long. Germline-derived CDR1 and CDR2 are SEHNR and FQNEAQ (reference sequence). In DNA, the CDR3 is TGTGCCAGCAGCTCCGGGACAGGGGCGTTATCGTATAATTCACCCCTCCACTTT. This sequence encodes CASSSGTGALSYNSPLHF.

The gene calls are TRBV6-1 and TRBJ1-6; D is ambiguous. Germline V gene data show CDR1 as MNHNS and CDR2 as SASEGT. V was cut by 0 bases and J by 11 bases, with 8 bases left in between. The CDR3 has 13 amino acids. CDR3 DNA sequence: TGTGCCAGCAGTGAAGCCAGTATAACACCCCTCCACTTT. It yields the protein CASSEASITPLHF.

The chain links TRBV18 to TRBJ1-2; D is possibly TRBD1 (5 bases). From germline, CDR1 is KGHSH and CDR2 LQKENI. The CDR3 is made up of 14 amino acids. The V end was cut by 5 bases, the J end by 3 bases, with 13 bases between. CDR3 residues: CASSAASGDYGYTF. CDR3 nucleotides: TGTGCCAGCTCAGCTGCTTCGGGGGACTATGGCTACACCTTC.

This chain links TRBV5-1 with TRBJ1-2; the D gene is possibly TRBD1 (5 bases). With 6 bases removed from V and 1 base from J, the gap between germline ends came to 16 bases. The germline CDR1 and CDR2 sequences are SGHRS and YFSETQ. The CDR3 is 15 residues long. The CDR3, as DNA: TGCGCCAGCACCCTATCAGCGACAGTTAACTATGGCTACACCTTC. Protein product: CASTLSATVNYGYTF.

This clone was counted a single time. CDR3 region: CARSLDGYEQYF. The CDR3 DNA sequence: TGTGCCAGAAGCTTGGACGGCTACGAGCAGTACTTC. The J gene is TRBJ2-7, the V gene TRBV5-3; D not resolved. TRBV5-3 is classed as an ORF, of uncertain function. V lost 0 bases, J lost 3 bases, and 4 bases lay in between. CDR3 length: 12 residues.

The rearrangement links TRBV19 to TRBJ2-7; D is possibly TRBD2 (6 bases). Per germline, CDR1 LNHDA and CDR2 SQIVND (reference sequence). This CDR3 is built from 14 residues. Trimming left V 4 bases short and J 0 bases short, with 10 bases between. The CDR3 here is CASSSGDLSYEQYF. The CDR3 DNA reads as TGTGCCAGTAGTAGCGGGGACCTCTCCTACGAGCAGTACTTC.

The chain uses TRBV14 and TRBJ2-1; 7 nucleotides agree with TRBD1. Trimming took 4 bases from V and 4 from J; bases not matched to a gene: 7. This CDR3 has 15 amino acids. CDR1 and CDR2 from the germline V gene are SGHDN and FVKESK. The CDR3 bases are TGTGCCAGCAGCCGGAACAGGGGTGGGTACAATGAGCAGTTCTTC. It is translated as CASSRNRGGYNEQFF.

The chain uses TRBV28 and TRBJ1-2; the D gene is possibly TRBD1 (6 bases). The CDR3 spans 13 residues. The V gene's germline CDR1 is MDHEN and CDR2 SYDVKM. V was trimmed by 6 bases and J by 2 bases, leaving 10 bases between them. CDR3 region: CASSRGRNYGYTF. The CDR3 DNA sequence: TGTGCCAGCAGCAGGGGACGGAACTATGGCTACACCTTC.

This chain uses TRBV5-1 with TRBJ2-3; 10 positions agree with TRBD2. Losses at the gene ends were 3 bases for V and 0 bases for J; bases not matched to a gene: 7. Germline CDR1 is SGHRS and CDR2 is YFSETQ. This CDR3 is built from 17 residues. Here the CDR3 reads CASSSGTSVSSTDTQYF. The CDR3 DNA reads TGCGCCAGCAGCTCGGGGACTAGCGTTTCTAGCACAGATACGCAGTATTTT.

The gene calls are TRBV10-3 and TRBJ2-7, with D hard to call. Germline assignment: CDR1 ENHRY and CDR2 SYGVKD. The CDR3 is made up of 13 amino acids. V lost 10 bases to trimming and J lost 6 bases, with 19 bases between them. In DNA form, the CDR3 reads TGTGCCAGCAAACACCCCGGGTATAGCGAGCAGTACTTC. It is translated as CASKHPGYSEQYF.

V gene TRBV6-5 combines with J gene TRBJ2-1, with 8 bases matching TRBD1. J gave up 8 bases and V 0 bases, and 6 bases lay outside the gene matches. This CDR3 region has 15 residues. Germline CDR1 MNHEY, CDR2 SVGAGI. The CDR3 region is CASSYSTGQEDEQFF. The CDR3 nucleotides are TGTGCCAGCAGTTACTCAACGGGACAGGAGGATGAGCAGTTCTTC.

In DNA, the CDR3 is TGTGCCAGCAGCTGGGGACAGGGGTATAATTCACCCCTCCACTTT. Translation gives CASSWGQGYNSPLHF. This chain uses TRBV5-6 with TRBJ1-6, with 10 bases aligning to TRBD1. This CDR3 contains 15 residues. The J segment lost 4 bases and the V segment lost 3 bases, leaving 1 base of the junction unmatched. CDR1 SGHDT and CDR2 YYEEEE come from the germline V gene.

This sequence joins TRBV19 and TRBJ2-5; TRBD2 matches at 11 bases. V was pared by 4 bases and J by 1 base, with 11 bases of the junction left unmatched. From germline, CDR1 is LNHDA and CDR2 SQIVND (reference sequence). CDR3 length: 18 residues. Written as DNA, the CDR3 is TGTGCCAGTAGTACTGGGACTAGCGGTGATTCCGCCCAAGAGACCCAGTACTTC. This gives the protein CASSTGTSGDSAQETQYF.

This clone was recorded once. The rearrangement joins TRBV5-5 to TRBJ1-5; D may be TRBD1 (6 bases). With 6 bases removed from V and 2 bases from J, the gap between germline ends came to 15 bases. Germline CDR1 and CDR2: SGHKS and YYEKEE (reference sequence). The length of the CDR3 is 15 residues. The CDR3 sequence: CASTLGAQRNQPQHF. CDR3 coding DNA: TGTGCCAGCACCCTGGGGGCACAGCGCAATCAGCCCCAGCATTTT. The whole variable domain, filled in from reference TRBV5-5 and TRBJ1-5, reads DAGVTQSPTHLIKTRGQQVTLRCSPISGHKSVSWYQQVLGQGPQFIFQYYEKEERGRGNFPDRFSARQFPNYSSELNVNALLLGDSALYLCASTLGAQRNQPQHFGDGTRLSIL.

The V call is TRBV30, the J call TRBJ2-7, with 9 bases fitting TRBD2. The germline V gene encodes CDR1 GTSNPN and CDR2 SVGIG (reference sequence). The J segment lost 3 bases and the V segment lost 0 bases, leaving 3 bases of the junction unmatched. The CDR3 consists of 14 residues. DNA of the CDR3: TGTGCCTGGAGTGTCTCTAGCGGGAACTACGAGCAGTACTTC. It yields the protein CAWSVSSGNYEQYF.

The gene calls are TRBV19 and TRBJ1-5, with 8 nucleotides matching TRBD1. Germline V gene sequence: CDR1 LNHDA, CDR2 SQIVND (reference sequence). The CDR3 runs 18 residues. Unmatched junction bases numbered 15, after V lost 8 bases and J lost 0 bases. In DNA, the CDR3 is TGTGCCAGTGGGCCGGGACAGGATGCGTATTATAGCAATCAGCCCCAGCATTTT. Amino acids: CASGPGQDAYYSNQPQHF.

Details on this clone: This CDR3 is also generated by other DNA sequences in the sample. This rearrangement joins TRBV6-1 to TRBJ1-5; D is ambiguous. The V end was cut by 0 bases, the J end by 4 bases, with 7 bases between. The CDR3 consists of 14 residues. CDR1 and CDR2 (germline): MNHNS, SASEGT. The CDR3 coding sequence is TGTGCCAGCAGTGAAGCGCTCCGGAATCAGCCCCAGCATTTT. Translation gives CASSEALRNQPQHF.

V is TRBV9 and J is TRBJ1-2; 7 nucleotides match TRBD1. Germline V CDR1 and CDR2: SGDLS, YYNGEE. Trimming removed 4 bases from V and 1 base from J; junction bases left unmatched: 13. The CDR3 spans 17 residues. CDR3 in amino acids: CASSYWDSRMVNYGYTF. The CDR3 DNA reads as TGTGCCAGCAGCTACTGGGACAGTCGAATGGTTAACTATGGCTACACCTTC.

The chain couples TRBV5-1 to TRBJ2-1; TRBD2 might be the D (7 bases). V lost 1 base to trimming and J lost 5 bases, with 10 bases between them. This CDR3 spans 14 amino acids. Germline CDR1 is SGHRS and CDR2 is YFSETQ. The CDR3 DNA is TGCGCCAGCAGCTTGACAGGGAGGGACAATGAGCAGTTCTTC. This sequence encodes CASSLTGRDNEQFF. Together with reference TRBV5-1 and TRBJ2-1, the CDR3 gives the full variable domain: KAGVTQTPRYLIKTRGQQVTLSCSPISGHRSVSWYQQTPGQGLQFLFEYFSETQRNKGNFPGRFSGRQFSNSRSEMNVSTLELGDSALYLCASSLTGRDNEQFFGPGTRLTVL.

This clone was observed a few times. J is TRBJ1-5 and V is TRBV9; D is possibly TRBD1 (6 bases). In germline, CDR1 is SGDLS, CDR2 YYNGEE. The CDR3 spans 14 residues. V was cut by 2 bases and J by 7 bases, with 13 bases left in between. This chain's CDR3 is CASSVSGTHQPQHF. In DNA form, the CDR3 reads TGTGCCAGCAGCGTTTCCGGGACACACCAGCCCCAGCATTTT.

The chain combines TRBV3-1 (or the pseudogene TRBV3-2) with TRBJ2-7; 7 bases are a match to TRBD2. CDR3 length equals 15 residues. The junction had 10 bases not matched to a gene; V was cut back by 4 bases and J by 4 bases. From germline, CDR1 is LGHDT and CDR2 YNNKEL (reference sequence). CDR3 residues: CASSPPSGGPYEQYF. CDR3 bases: TGTGCCAGCAGCCCCCCTAGCGGAGGACCTTACGAGCAGTACTTC.